The source of this T cell receptor beta chain is a study of technical replicates of blood from a few donors. CDR3 length: 15 amino acids. Trimming removed 2 bases from V and 7 bases from J, with 17 bases in between. Per germline, CDR1 SGHTA and CDR2 FQGNSA. Sequencing was performed with immunoSEQ multiplex PCR; in TCRdb, only in-frame clones are kept and a portion is missing. The data contain roughly 62,000 clones, approximately 95% of them seen just once; the ten biggest clones take up around 3%. Specimen: PBMCs. This sequence originates from a human donor in good health. Some clones in this sample may be carry-over from other donors' samples. The genes are TRBV7-2 and TRBJ1-2; D gene unclear. CDR3: CASSLRSAEGGGYTF. CDR3 DNA: TGTGCCAGCAGCTTACGATCTGCGGAGGGTGGTGGCTACACCTTC.